Shown below are 21 T cell receptor beta chains from a single sample sequenced in a study of T cells expressing NK-cell markers. TCRdb reprocessed the 5' RACE reads and reports one entry per CDR3 protein, with no DNA. The listing contains about 460,000 distinct CDR3 sequences. The material sequenced was blood T cells: a sorted CD56 or NKG2C T cell subset, CD4+ or CD8+ T cells, or bulk PBMC T cells (not recorded which). The receptors come from a woman in her fifties or sixties in good health.

V and J are TRBV6-1 and TRBJ2-1; the TCRdb D gene call, TRBD2, has no DNA to confirm it. The CDR3 spans 17 residues. Germline lookup yields CDR1 MNHNS and CDR2 SASEGT. CDR3 sequence: CASQGSGRESSYNEQFF.

The V and J genes are TRBV7-2 and TRBJ2-1; TCRdb picks TRBD2, but there is no DNA to check that call. The CDR3 is 15 residues long. Germline assignment: CDR1 SGHTA and CDR2 FQGNSA. The CDR3 loop is CASSLKGLAEVGQFF.

The chain carries TRBV20-1 and TRBJ2-1. This CDR3 has 15 amino acids. The germline CDR1 and CDR2 sequences are DFQATT and SNEGSKA (reference sequence). CDR3 in amino acids: CSALRAGGSYNEQFF.

CDR3 region: CASSLGPDRKETQYF. The chain is built from TRBV5-1 and TRBJ2-5; checking the TCRdb D call of TRBD1 is not possible without DNA. Germline CDR1 SGHRS, CDR2 YFSETQ. CDR3 length: 15 amino acids.

The chain combines TRBV6-1 with TRBJ1-1; TCRdb proposes TRBD1, but this gene call is untestable without DNA. This CDR3 has 14 residues. The germline gives CDR1 MNHNS, CDR2 SASEGT. The CDR3 region is CASSETGPMTEAFF.

The chain recombines TRBV2 with TRBJ1-1. CDR1 SNHLY and CDR2 FYNNEI come from the germline V gene. This CDR3 spans 18 amino acids. The chain's CDR3 is CASSEALNREDMNTEAFF.

The J gene is TRBJ2-2, the V gene TRBV2; TCRdb's assignment of TRBD2 cannot be checked, as there is no DNA. The CDR3 has 15 amino acids. The germline V gene has CDR1 SNHLY and CDR2 FYNNEI. The chain's CDR3 is CAILAGAPNTGELFF.

The V and J genes are TRBV14 and TRBJ2-1; absent DNA, TCRdb's TRBD2 call cannot be checked. Germline CDR1 is SGHDN and CDR2 is FVKESK. The CDR3 has 17 residues. CDR3 in amino acids: CASSQDTVIGRAREQFF.

The chain couples TRBV10-3 to TRBJ2-7; the TCRdb call, TRBD2, lacks DNA for checking. The CDR3 sequence is 14 residues long. The germline V gene encodes CDR1 ENHRY and CDR2 SYGVKD. Here the CDR3 reads CAISAGGSFYEQYF.

V usage is TRBV20-1 and J usage is TRBJ2-4. Germline loops: CDR1 DFQATT, CDR2 SNEGSKA (reference sequence). The CDR3 length is 15 residues. The CDR3 loop is CSAPADGIAKNIQYF.

This chain links TRBV18 with TRBJ2-1; TCRdb lists TRBD1, though no DNA is available to test this call. This CDR3 is 14 amino acids long. From germline, CDR1 is KGHSH and CDR2 LQKENI. The CDR3 sequence is CASSRQDRVDEQFF. The full variable domain, with the rest looked up from reference TRBV18 and TRBJ2-1, is NAGVMQNPRHLVRRRGQEARLRCSPMKGHSHVYWYRQLPEEGLKFMVYLQKENIIDESGMPKERFSAEFPKEGPSILRIQQVVRGDSAAYFCASSRQDRVDEQFFGPGTRLTVL.

The chain joins TRBV5-1 to TRBJ2-7. This CDR3 has 13 residues. The germline CDR1 and CDR2 sequences are SGHRS and YFSETQ. The CDR3: CATRSSVGYEQYF. Based on the CDR3 plus reference TRBV5-1 and TRBJ2-7, the full variable domain is KAGVTQTPRYLIKTRGQQVTLSCSPISGHRSVSWYQQTPGQGLQFLFEYFSETQRNKGNFPGRFSGRQFSNSRSEMNVSTLELGDSALYLCATRSSVGYEQYFGPGTRLTVT.

The chain uses TRBV4-1 and TRBJ1-5. This CDR3 is built from 15 residues. Germline assignment: CDR1 MGHRA and CDR2 YSYEKL. This CDR3 reads CASSQYRDSNQPQHF.

The chain is built from TRBV28 and TRBJ1-6; TCRdb selects TRBD1, and the lack of DNA leaves this call unchecked. The CDR3 loop spans 14 amino acids. Germline V lookup: CDR1 MDHEN, CDR2 SYDVKM. The CDR3 protein is CASSPGGGNSPLHF. Complete variable domain (other parts from reference TRBV28 and TRBJ1-6): DVKVTQSSRYLVKRTGEKVFLECVQDMDHENMFWYRQDPGLGLRLIYFSYDVKMKEKGDIPEGYSVSREKKERFSLILESASTNQTSMYLCASSPGGGNSPLHFGNGTRLTVT.

V is TRBV20-1 and J is TRBJ1-4; as DNA is missing, the TRBD1 call by TCRdb cannot be tested. Germline CDR1 and CDR2: DFQATT and SNEGSKA (reference sequence). This CDR3 is built from 16 residues. The CDR3 sequence is CSARAGGGATNEKLFF.

The chain employs TRBV20-1 and TRBJ2-4; TCRdb reports TRBD1, a call that lacks DNA to check it against. Per the germline V gene, CDR1 is DFQATT and CDR2 is SNEGSKA (reference sequence). The CDR3 is 14 residues long. CDR3 residues: CSASRGQGVNIQYF.

V usage is TRBV20-1 and J usage is TRBJ2-5; the D call of TRBD1 rests on TCRdb alone, since no DNA is present to check it. This CDR3 is 16 amino acids long. Germline CDR1 reads DFQATT; CDR2 reads SNEGSKA (reference sequence). CDR3 loop: CSATVWGTGFSETQYF.

The chain has TRBV5-6 and TRBJ2-6. CDR3 size: 15 residues. In germline, CDR1 is SGHDT, CDR2 YYEEEE. The CDR3 sequence: CASSKQGSGANVLTF.

This chain uses TRBV18 with TRBJ2-3; TCRdb names TRBD1, which stays unverified in the absence of DNA. The CDR3 runs to 19 residues. The germline V gene has CDR1 KGHSH and CDR2 LQKENI. The CDR3 region is CASSPLPGAGLAGTDTQYF.

The chain combines TRBV20-1 with TRBJ2-7; TCRdb picks TRBD1, but there is no DNA to check that call. The germline CDR1 and CDR2 sequences are DFQATT and SNEGSKA (reference sequence). This CDR3 is built from 13 residues. Here the CDR3 reads CSARDPGGYEQYF.

The chain is built from TRBV12-3 or TRBV12-4 and TRBJ1-1. The CDR3 runs to 16 residues. The CDR3 sequence: CASSLGERGLNTEAFF.